These 8 T cell receptor beta chains were sequenced from one sample in a study of OX40 agonist ivuxolimab in advanced cancers. Profiled with immunoSEQ multiplex PCR; TCRdb holds only in-frame clones, not every one. The sample records some 43,000 clones, about 94% being singletons. This specimen consisted of CD4+ or CD8+ T cells sorted from blood, obtained in a trial of the OX40 agonist ivuxolimab. These receptors were obtained from an adult with an advanced solid tumor such as melanoma, head and neck, liver or kidney cancer.

The rearrangement links TRBV2 to TRBJ2-7, with D hard to call. The CDR3 is 13 amino acids. Trimming shortened V by 8 bases and J by 2 bases, and 13 bases separated the two germline ends. The germline CDR1 and CDR2 sequences are SNHLY and FYNNEI. The CDR3 sequence: CASETASPYEQYF. The CDR3 DNA is TGTGCCAGCGAGACGGCGAGTCCCTACGAGCAGTACTTC.

The chain uses TRBV7-9 and TRBJ2-5, with 8 bases that match TRBD2. The V gene end was trimmed by 1 base and the J gene end by 0 bases; junction bases not matched to a gene: 4. Germline V CDR1 and CDR2: SEHNR, FQNEAQ (reference sequence). This CDR3 has 16 amino acids. The chain's CDR3 is CASSLEREGHQETQYF. DNA of the CDR3: TGTGCCAGCAGCTTAGAACGGGAGGGCCACCAAGAGACCCAGTACTTC.

The J gene is TRBJ2-4, the V gene TRBV7-2; TRBD2 is a possible D gene (6 bases). The CDR3 is 16 residues long. Germline CDR1 is SGHTA and CDR2 is FQGNSA. V lost 1 base and J 8 bases, leaving 18 bases between the germline ends. CDR3 protein: CASSLGWRLEGDIQYF. The CDR3 region has the DNA TGTGCCAGCAGCTTAGGGTGGCGACTAGAGGGTGACATTCAGTACTTC.

The CDR3 is CAWSEGAHSYNEQFF. CDR3 in DNA: TGTGCCTGGAGTGAAGGAGCCCACTCCTACAATGAGCAGTTCTTC. This chain uses TRBV30 with TRBJ2-1, with D unresolved. Between the trimmed V and J ends, which lost 1 base and 0 bases, there was a span of 10 bases. This CDR3 is built from 15 residues. The germline V gene encodes CDR1 GTSNPN and CDR2 SVGIG (reference sequence).

This chain links TRBV21-1 with TRBJ2-1; no DNA check was done on the table's D call, TRBD1. TRBV21-1 is marked as a pseudogene. This CDR3 is 15 amino acids long. CDR3 in amino acids: CASSKFRTGVNEQFF. In DNA form, the CDR3 reads TGTGCCAGCAGCAAATTTAGGACAGGGGTGAATGAGCAGTTCTTC.

V and J are TRBV9 and TRBJ2-2, with 9 positions matching TRBD1. From germline, CDR1 is SGDLS and CDR2 YYNGEE. The CDR3 is made up of 14 amino acids. J gave up 5 bases and V 3 bases, and 2 bases lay outside the gene matches. CDR3 DNA sequence: TGTGCCAGCAGCGCGGGGACAGGGACCGGGGAGCTGTTTTTT. This codes for CASSAGTGTGELFF. The full variable domain, in which reference TRBV9 and TRBJ2-2 provide the parts outside the CDR3, is DSGVTQTPKHLITATGQRVTLRCSPRSGDLSVYWYQQSLDQGLQFLIQYYNGEERAKGNILERFSAQQFPDLHSELNLSSLELGDSALYFCASSAGTGTGELFFGEGSRLTVL.

J is TRBJ1-1 and V is TRBV5-6, with D unclear. Trimming removed 3 bases at V and 5 bases at J, with 8 bases between. Germline V gives CDR1 SGHDT, CDR2 YYEEEE. The CDR3 totals 12 residues. The CDR3 loop is CASSWRITEAFF. CDR3 coding DNA: TGTGCCAGCAGCTGGAGGATAACTGAAGCTTTCTTT.

The chain combines TRBV6-6 with TRBJ1-5; 10 bases are shared with TRBD1. CDR1 and CDR2 from the germline V gene are MNHNY and SVGAGI (reference sequence). The V and J ends lost 2 bases and 6 bases, in that order; junction bases with no gene match: 4. The CDR3 runs 15 residues. The CDR3 nucleotides are TGTGCCAGCAGTTACGTATGGGACAGGGGTCAGCCCCAGCATTTT. This sequence encodes CASSYVWDRGQPQHF.